A few counts support the clone carrying this T cell receptor (beta chain). Recruited during active infection, patients (from Seattle) were subsequently followed longitudinally. These data belong to a study of blood T cell repertoires in COVID-19. Study background: Acute-phase and convalescent COVID-19 samples originated in the United States, Italy and Spain. T cells, B-cell-depleted T cells, or PBMCs provided the cDNA or gDNA that served as material.

This CDR3 has 15 amino acids. V shed 5 bases and J 8 bases; nucleotides not matched to a gene: 8. Germline CDR1 and CDR2: SGHTA and FQGNSA. In the original analysis: From reference gene primer amplification, estimates of nucleated cell counts were derived. Clones were sequenced by immunoSEQ multiplex PCR, and TCRdb holds only the in-frame ones, with some missing. D and trimming were read from the DNA, whereas the V and J calls and clone size are those reported in that table. Found here are just over 300,000 clones, approximately 89% of them singletons; the top ten hold about 1.7%. The material sequenced was peripheral blood. The rearrangement uses TRBV7-2 and TRBJ1-4; 10 bases are shared with TRBD1. The receptor's source is a woman in her 30s with COVID-19, enrolled during active disease. The CDR3 coding sequence is TGTGCCAGCAGCATACGACAGGGGGCAGGGGAAAAACTGTTTTTT. Translating gives CASSIRQGAGEKLFF.